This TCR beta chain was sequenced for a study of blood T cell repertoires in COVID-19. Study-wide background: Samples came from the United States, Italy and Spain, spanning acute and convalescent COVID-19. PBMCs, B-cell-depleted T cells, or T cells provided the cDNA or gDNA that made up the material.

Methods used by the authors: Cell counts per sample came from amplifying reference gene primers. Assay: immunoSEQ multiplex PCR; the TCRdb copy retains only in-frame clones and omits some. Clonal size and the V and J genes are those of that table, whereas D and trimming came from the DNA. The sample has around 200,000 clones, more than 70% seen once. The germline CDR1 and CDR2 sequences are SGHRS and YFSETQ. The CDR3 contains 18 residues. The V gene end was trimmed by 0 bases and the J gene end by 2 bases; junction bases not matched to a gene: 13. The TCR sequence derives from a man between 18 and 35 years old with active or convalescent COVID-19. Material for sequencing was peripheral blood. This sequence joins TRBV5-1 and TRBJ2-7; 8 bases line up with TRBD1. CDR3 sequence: CASSLGQGIGISTYEQYF. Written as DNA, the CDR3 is TGCGCCAGCAGCTTGGGACAGGGGATCGGAATTTCTACCTACGAGCAGTACTTC.